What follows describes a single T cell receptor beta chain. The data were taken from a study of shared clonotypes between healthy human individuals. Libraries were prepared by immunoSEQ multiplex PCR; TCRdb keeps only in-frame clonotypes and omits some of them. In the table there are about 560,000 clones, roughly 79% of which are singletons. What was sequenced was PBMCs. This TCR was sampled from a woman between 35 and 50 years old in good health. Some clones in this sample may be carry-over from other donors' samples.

The CDR3 DNA follows: TGTGCCAGCAGCAGTAGGGGAGACTCCTACGAGCAGTACTTC. Translated, it gives CASSSRGDSYEQYF. The rearrangement uses TRBV21-1 and TRBJ2-7. TRBV21-1 is annotated as a pseudogene. The CDR3 covers 14 residues.